The rows below give T cell receptor beta chains drawn from one sample of a study of a mutant IDH1 vaccine in newly diagnosed glioma. These receptors' targets are unknown. Using immunoSEQ multiplex PCR, the repertoire was profiled, and TCRdb retains in-frame clones only, with some absent. The table shows under 150,000 clones, with roughly 75% occurring only once. The sequencing used PBMCs, collected from a glioma patient whose treatment included an IDH1 peptide vaccine. The origin of the receptors is a man in his forties or fifties with glioma. The CDR3 runs from the conserved cysteine through the conserved F or W. Clone size is not always given. Where it is, it says once, few, many or a class for expanded clones.

v_call: TRBV7-2; clone_size: -; cdr3_aa: CASSLALGTGGDTQYF
v_call: TRBV7-2; clone_size: -; cdr3_aa: CASSLEGDSYNEQFF
v_call: TRBV7-9; clone_size: -; cdr3_aa: CASSGPRLGQRYEQYF
v_call: TRBV6-5; clone_size: once; cdr3_aa: CASRRQVPPYEQYF
v_call: TRBV9; clone_size: -; cdr3_aa: CASSVDPLAGALDTQYF
v_call: TRBV7-2; clone_size: -; cdr3_aa: CASSQTPGQGRSPLHF
v_call: TRBV9; clone_size: -; cdr3_aa: CASSLAVRRLKETQYF
v_call: TRBV7-4; clone_size: -; cdr3_aa: CASSLHQGFSGNTIYF
v_call: TRBV6-4; clone_size: -; cdr3_aa: CASRQGQGVTDTQYF
v_call: TRBV5-4; clone_size: -; cdr3_aa: CASSFLTARGEKLFF
v_call: TRBV18; clone_size: -; cdr3_aa: CASSPKGSSGDQAYEQYF
v_call: TRBV9; clone_size: -; cdr3_aa: CASSGELGGNEQFF
v_call: TRBV7-9; clone_size: -; cdr3_aa: CASSSTGMNTEAFF
v_call: TRBV5-1; clone_size: -; cdr3_aa: CASSLGGGASESYTF
v_call: TRBV19; clone_size: -; cdr3_aa: CASTRGTHTSTDTQYF
v_call: TRBV6-5; clone_size: -; cdr3_aa: CASSRGLGNQPQHF
v_call: TRBV7-9; clone_size: -; cdr3_aa: CASSLDRDYGYTF
v_call: TRBV18; clone_size: -; cdr3_aa: CASSLGPNVSGNTIYF
v_call: TRBV4-2; clone_size: -; cdr3_aa: CASSQGAGGETQYF
v_call: TRBV30; clone_size: -; cdr3_aa: CAWSLAGGNSGANVLTF
v_call: TRBV5-6; clone_size: -; cdr3_aa: CASSPGTAPFSGNTIYF
v_call: TRBV19; clone_size: -; cdr3_aa: CASSIGTGRTEAFF